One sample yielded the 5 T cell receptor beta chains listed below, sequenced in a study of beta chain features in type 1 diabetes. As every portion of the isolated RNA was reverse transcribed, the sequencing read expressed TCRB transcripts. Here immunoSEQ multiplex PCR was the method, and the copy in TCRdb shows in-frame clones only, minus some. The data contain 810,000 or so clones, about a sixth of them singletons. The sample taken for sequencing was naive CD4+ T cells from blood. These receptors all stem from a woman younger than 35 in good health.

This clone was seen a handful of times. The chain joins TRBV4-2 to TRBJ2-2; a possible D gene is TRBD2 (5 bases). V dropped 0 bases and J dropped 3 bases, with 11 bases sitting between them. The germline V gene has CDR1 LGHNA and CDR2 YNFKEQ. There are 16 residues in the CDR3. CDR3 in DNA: TGTGCCAGCAGCCAAGAACGGGGTTGGGACACCGGGGAGCTGTTTTTT. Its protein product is CASSQERGWDTGELFF.

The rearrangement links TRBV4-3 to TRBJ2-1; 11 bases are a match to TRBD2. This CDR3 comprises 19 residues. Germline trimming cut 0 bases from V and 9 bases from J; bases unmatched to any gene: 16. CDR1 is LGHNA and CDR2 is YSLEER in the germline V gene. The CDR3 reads CASSQEPLPTSGKWSEQFF. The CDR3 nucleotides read TGCGCCAGCAGCCAAGAACCCCTCCCGACTAGCGGGAAATGGAGTGAGCAGTTCTTC.

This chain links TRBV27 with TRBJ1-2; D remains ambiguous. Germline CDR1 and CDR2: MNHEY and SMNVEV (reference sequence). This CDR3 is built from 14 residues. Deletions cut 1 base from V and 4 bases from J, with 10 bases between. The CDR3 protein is CASSLFFRGYGYTF. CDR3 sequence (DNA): TGTGCCAGCAGTTTATTCTTCCGGGGCTATGGCTACACCTTC.

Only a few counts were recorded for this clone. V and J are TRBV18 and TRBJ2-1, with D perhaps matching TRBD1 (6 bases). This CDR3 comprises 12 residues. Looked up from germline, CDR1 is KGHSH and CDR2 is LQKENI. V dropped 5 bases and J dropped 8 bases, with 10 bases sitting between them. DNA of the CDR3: TGTGCCAGCTCAACTCAGGGGCATGAGCAGTTCTTC. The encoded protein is CASSTQGHEQFF.

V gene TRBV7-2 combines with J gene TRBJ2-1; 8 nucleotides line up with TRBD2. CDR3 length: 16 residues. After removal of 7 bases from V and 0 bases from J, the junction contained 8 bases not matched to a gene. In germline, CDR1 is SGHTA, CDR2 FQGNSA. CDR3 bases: TGTGCCAGCACCAGACTAAGCGGGAGCTCCTACAATGAGCAGTTCTTC. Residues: CASTRLSGSSYNEQFF.